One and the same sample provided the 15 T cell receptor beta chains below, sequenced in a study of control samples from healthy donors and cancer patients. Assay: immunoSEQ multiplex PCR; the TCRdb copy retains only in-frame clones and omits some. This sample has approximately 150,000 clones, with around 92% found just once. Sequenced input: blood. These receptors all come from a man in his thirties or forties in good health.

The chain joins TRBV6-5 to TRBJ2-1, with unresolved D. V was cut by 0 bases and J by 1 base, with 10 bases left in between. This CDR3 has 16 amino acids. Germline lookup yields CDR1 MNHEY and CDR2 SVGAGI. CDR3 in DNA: TGTGCCAGCAGTTACTCTAGGTATGGATCCTACAATGAGCAGTTCTTC. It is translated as CASSYSRYGSYNEQFF.

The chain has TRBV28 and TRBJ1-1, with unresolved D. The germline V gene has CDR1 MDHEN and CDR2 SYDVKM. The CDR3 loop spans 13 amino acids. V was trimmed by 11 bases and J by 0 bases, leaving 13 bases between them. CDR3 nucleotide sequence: TGTGCCGGAGGTAACCCACTGAACACTGAAGCTTTCTTT. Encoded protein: CAGGNPLNTEAFF.

This CDR3 reads CASKGQGDFQPQHF. The CDR3 bases are TGTGCCAGCAAGGGACAGGGAGATTTTCAGCCCCAGCATTTT. The V gene is TRBV6-5, the J gene TRBJ1-5, with 9 positions matching TRBD1. Germline V gives CDR1 MNHEY, CDR2 SVGAGI. V was pared by 7 bases and J by 6 bases, with 7 bases of the junction left unmatched. This CDR3 comprises 14 residues.

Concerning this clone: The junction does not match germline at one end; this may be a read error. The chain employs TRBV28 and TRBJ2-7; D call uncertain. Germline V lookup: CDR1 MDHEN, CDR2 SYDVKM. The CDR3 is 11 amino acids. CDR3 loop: CASGLSYEQYF. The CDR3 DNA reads TGTGCCAGCGGTTTGTCCTACGAGCAGTACTTC.

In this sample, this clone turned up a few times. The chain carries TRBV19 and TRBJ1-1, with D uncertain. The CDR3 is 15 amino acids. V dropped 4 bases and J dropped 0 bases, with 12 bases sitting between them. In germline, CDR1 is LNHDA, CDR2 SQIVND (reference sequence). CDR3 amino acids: CASSTGGTLNTEAFF. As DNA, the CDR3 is TGTGCCAGTAGTACTGGCGGAACACTGAACACTGAAGCTTTCTTT.

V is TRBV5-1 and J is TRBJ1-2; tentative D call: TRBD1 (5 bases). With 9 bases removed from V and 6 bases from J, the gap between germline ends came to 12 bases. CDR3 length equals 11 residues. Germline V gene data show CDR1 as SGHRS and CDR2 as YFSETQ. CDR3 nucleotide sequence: TGCGCCACCTCCGGGACGGATGGCTACACCTTC. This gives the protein CATSGTDGYTF.

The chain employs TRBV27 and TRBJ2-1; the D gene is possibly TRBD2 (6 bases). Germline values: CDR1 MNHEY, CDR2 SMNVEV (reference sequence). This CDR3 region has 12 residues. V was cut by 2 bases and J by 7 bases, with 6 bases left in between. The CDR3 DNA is TGTGCCAGCAGTTTAGGGAGGAATGAGCAGTTCTTC. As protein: CASSLGRNEQFF.

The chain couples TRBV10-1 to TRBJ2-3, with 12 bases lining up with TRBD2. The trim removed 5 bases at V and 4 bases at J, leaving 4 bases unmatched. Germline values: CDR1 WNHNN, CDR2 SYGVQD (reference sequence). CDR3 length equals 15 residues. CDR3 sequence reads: CASSLAGGPSDTQYF. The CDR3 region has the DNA TGCGCCAGCAGTCTAGCGGGGGGGCCCTCAGATACGCAGTATTTT.

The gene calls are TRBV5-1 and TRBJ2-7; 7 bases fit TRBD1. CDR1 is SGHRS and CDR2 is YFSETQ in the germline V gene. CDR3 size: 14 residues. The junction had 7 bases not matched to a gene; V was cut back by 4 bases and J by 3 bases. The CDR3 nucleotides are TGCGCCAGCAGCAACGGGACAGCATACTACGAGCAGTACTTC. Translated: CASSNGTAYYEQYF.

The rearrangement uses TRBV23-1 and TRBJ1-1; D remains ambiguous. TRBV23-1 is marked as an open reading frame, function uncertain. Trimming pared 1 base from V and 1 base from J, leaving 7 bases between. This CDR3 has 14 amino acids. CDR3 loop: CASSQWRGNTEAFF. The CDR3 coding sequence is TGCGCCAGCAGTCAATGGCGGGGGAACACTGAAGCTTTCTTT.

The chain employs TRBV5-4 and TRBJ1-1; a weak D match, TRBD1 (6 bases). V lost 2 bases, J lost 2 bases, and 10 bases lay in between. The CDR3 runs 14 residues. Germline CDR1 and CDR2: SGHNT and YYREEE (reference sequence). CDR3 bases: TGTGCCAGCAGCTTTAACAGGGCAAACACTGAAGCTTTCTTT. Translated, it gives CASSFNRANTEAFF.

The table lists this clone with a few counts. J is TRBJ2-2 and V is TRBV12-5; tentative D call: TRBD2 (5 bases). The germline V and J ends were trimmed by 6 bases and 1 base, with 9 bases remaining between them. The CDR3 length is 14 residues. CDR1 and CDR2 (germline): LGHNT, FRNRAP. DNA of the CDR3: TGTGCTAGTGGCCACCGGGGGAACACCGGGGAGCTGTTTTTT. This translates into CASGHRGNTGELFF.

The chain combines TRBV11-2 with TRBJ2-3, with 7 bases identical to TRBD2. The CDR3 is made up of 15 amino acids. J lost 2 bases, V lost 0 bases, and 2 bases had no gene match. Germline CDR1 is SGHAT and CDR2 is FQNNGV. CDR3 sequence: CASSLEGGNTDTQYF. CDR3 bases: TGTGCCAGCAGCTTAGAGGGGGGGAACACAGATACGCAGTATTTT. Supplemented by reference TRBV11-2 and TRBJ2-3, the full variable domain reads EAGVAQSPRYKIIEKRQSVAFWCNPISGHATLYWYQQILGQGPKLLIQFQNNGVVDDSQLPKDRFSAERLKGVDSTLKIQPAKLEDSAVYLCASSLEGGNTDTQYFGPGTRLTVL.

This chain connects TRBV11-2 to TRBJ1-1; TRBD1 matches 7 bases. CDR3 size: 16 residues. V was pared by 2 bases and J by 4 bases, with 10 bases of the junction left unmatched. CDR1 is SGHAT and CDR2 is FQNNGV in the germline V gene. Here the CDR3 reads CASSLPWTGGGTEAFF. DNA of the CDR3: TGTGCCAGCAGCTTACCTTGGACAGGAGGAGGCACTGAAGCTTTCTTT.

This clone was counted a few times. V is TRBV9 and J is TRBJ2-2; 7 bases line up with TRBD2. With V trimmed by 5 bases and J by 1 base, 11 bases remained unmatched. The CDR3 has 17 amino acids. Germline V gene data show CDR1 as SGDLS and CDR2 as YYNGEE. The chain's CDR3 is CASRDTLAGENTGELFF. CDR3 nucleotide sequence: TGTGCCAGCAGGGACACCCTGGCGGGGGAGAACACCGGGGAGCTGTTTTTT.